These 25 T cell receptor beta chains originate from one sample sequenced in a study of molecular identifiers for immune sequencing clone quantification. TCRdb ran MiXCR on the PCR reads and lists one entry per CDR3 protein. The top ten clones hold about 0.74% of a sample with about 320,000 distinct CDR3 sequences, about 23% of them seen once. Sequencing was performed on naive CD8+ T cells from blood, with Jurkat cell RNA spiked in. The sample's subset: FACS-sorted CD8+CD4-CCR7+CD45RA+ naive T cells. The receptors were gathered from a human donor in good health. Some libraries in this study had Jurkat cell RNA spiked in.

Many counts were recorded for this clonotype. V is TRBV27 and J is TRBJ2-7; 7 nucleotides line up with TRBD2. The CDR3 has 14 amino acids. V was pared by 4 bases and J by 2 bases, with 5 bases of the junction left unmatched. CDR1 is MNHEY and CDR2 is SMNVEV in the germline V gene (reference sequence). The CDR3 is CASSYGGGPYEQYF. The CDR3 coding sequence is TGTGCCAGCAGTTACGGCGGGGGTCCCTACGAGCAGTACTTC.

This clonotype has only a few counts. The rearrangement uses TRBV4-1 and TRBJ2-6; D gene uncertain. Between the trimmed V and J ends, which lost 0 bases and 1 base, there was a span of 13 bases. Germline loops: CDR1 MGHRA, CDR2 YSYEKL. The CDR3 extends over 18 amino acids. CDR3 nucleotides: TGCGCCAGCAGCCAAGAGGGCAGGCCGACTTCTGGGGCCAACGTCCTGACTTTC. Translated: CASSQEGRPTSGANVLTF.

A word on this clonotype: Just one base apart from a much larger clone, this may be a read error. The chain carries TRBV28 and TRBJ1-5; no firm D call. The CDR3 consists of 15 residues. Germline CDR1 reads MDHEN; CDR2 reads SYDVKM. CDR3: CASRRFLYGNQPQRF. As DNA, the CDR3 is TGTGCCAGCAGGAGGTTTTTGTATGGCAATCAGCCCCAGCGTTTT. The full variable domain, in which reference TRBV28 and TRBJ1-5 provide the parts outside the CDR3, is DVKVTQSSRYLVKRTGEKVFLECVQDMDHENMFWYRQDPGLGLRLIYFSYDVKMKEKGDIPEGYSVSREKKERFSLILESASTNQTSMYLCASRRFLYGNQPQRFGDGTRLSIL.

This clonotype was detected many times. The chain carries TRBV2 and TRBJ2-1, with a weak D call TRBD2 (6 bases). Per germline, CDR1 SNHLY and CDR2 FYNNEI. CDR3 length: 15 residues. Trimming removed 6 bases at V and 12 bases at J, with 24 bases between. The CDR3 sequence: CASRELAGTDSSQFF. CDR3 coding DNA: TGTGCCAGCAGAGAACTGGCCGGGACTGACTCCTCGCAGTTCTTC.

This clonotype has at least ten counts. This chain joins TRBV15 and TRBJ2-3; D not certain. The CDR3 extends over 15 amino acids. Germline V gives CDR1 LNHNV, CDR2 YYDKDF (reference sequence). With 1 base removed from V and 0 bases from J, the gap between germline ends came to 8 bases. The CDR3, as DNA: TGTGCCACCAGCAGAGGCCAGGCTAGCACAGATACGCAGTATTTT. Translated, it gives CATSRGQASTDTQYF.

This clonotype was recorded a few times. The chain couples TRBV19 to TRBJ2-7; 9 bases fit TRBD1. This CDR3 has 14 residues. Germline V CDR1 and CDR2: LNHDA, SQIVND (reference sequence). The V gene end was trimmed by 6 bases and the J gene end by 3 bases; junction bases not matched to a gene: 6. As DNA, the CDR3 is TGTGCCAGTAGCCACGGGACAGGGTACTACGAGCAGTACTTC. Translating gives CASSHGTGYYEQYF.

The chain joins TRBV2 to TRBJ1-1, with D tentatively TRBD1 (5 bases). The CDR3 runs to 12 residues. CDR1 is SNHLY and CDR2 is FYNNEI in the germline V gene. Trimming cost V 7 bases and J 6 bases, with 12 bases left between them. CDR3 sequence: CASTGGGAEAFF. DNA for the CDR3: TGTGCCAGCACCGGGGGGGGGGCTGAAGCTTTCTTT.

In this sample, this clonotype turned up many times. The chain joins TRBV7-9 to TRBJ1-1, with 7 bases that match TRBD1. This CDR3 contains 14 residues. J was trimmed by 4 bases and V by 6 bases; bases with no gene match: 8. CDR1 and CDR2 from the germline V gene are SEHNR and FQNEAQ (reference sequence). The CDR3 DNA reads TGTGCCAGCAGGGGGGACAGAACTGGCACTGAAGCTTTCTTT. Protein: CASRGDRTGTEAFF.

Details on this clonotype: A much larger clone sits a single nucleotide away, making a read error possible. V is TRBV6-2 or TRBV6-3 and J is TRBJ1-1; D not certain. The CDR3 has 13 amino acids. Germline-derived CDR1 and CDR2 are MNHEY and SVGEGT. CDR3 residues: CTSSYIQIAEAFF. The DNA for the CDR3 is TGTACCAGCAGTTACATCCAGATAGCTGAAGCTTTCTTT.

On this clonotype: A much bigger clone sits one base away, suggesting this may be a read error. V gene TRBV4-3 combines with J gene TRBJ1-5; D unresolved. CDR1 LGHNA and CDR2 YSLEER come from the germline V gene. This CDR3 has 15 residues. CDR3: CGSSQEWRGNQPQHF. CDR3 nucleotides: TGCGGCAGCAGCCAAGAGTGGCGGGGTAATCAGCCCCAGCATTTT.

This clonotype showed up just a few times. This chain joins TRBV20-1 and TRBJ2-3, with a possible D match to TRBD2 (5 bases). The germline gives CDR1 DFQATT, CDR2 SNEGSKA (reference sequence). V lost 3 bases and J lost 3, with 7 bases in between. This CDR3 has 12 amino acids. CDR3 sequence (DNA): TGCAGTGCTAGTGGAGGTACAGATACGCAGTATTTT. It translates to CSASGGTDTQYF.

With respect to this clonotype: One end of the junction is discordant with germline, which a read error may explain. This sequence joins TRBV10-1 and TRBJ2-7; possibly TRBD1 or TRBD2 for D (5 bases each). This CDR3 contains 13 residues. Per the germline V gene, CDR1 is WNHNN and CDR2 is SYGVQD (reference sequence). CDR3 loop: CTSSGGPSYEQYF. CDR3 nucleotides: TGCACCAGCAGTGGGGGACCCTCCTACGAGCAGTACTTC.

About this clonotype itself: This could be a read error, since a much larger clone is one nucleotide away. DNA for the CDR3: TGCAGCGTTGTGTCAGCGGGAGGGTACGAGCAGTACTTC. It translates to CSVVSAGGYEQYF. The genes are TRBV29-1 and TRBJ2-7; 10 bases are a match to TRBD2. CDR3 size: 13 residues. Germline V gene sequence: CDR1 SQVTM, CDR2 ANQGSEA. The J segment lost 4 bases and the V segment lost 4 bases, leaving 4 bases of the junction unmatched.

The DNA of the CDR3 is TGTGCCAGCAGCCTCGGACTAGCAGAGAACTACGAGCAGTACTTC. As protein: CASSLGLAENYEQYF. This chain joins TRBV13 and TRBJ2-7, with TRBD2 matching 8 bases. Germline V gene data show CDR1 as PRHDT and CDR2 as FYEKMQ (reference sequence). V lost 5 bases, J lost 3 bases, and 9 bases stayed unmatched. The CDR3 has 15 amino acids.

This clonotype came up a few times. The gene calls are TRBV7-2 and TRBJ2-7, with D perhaps TRBD1 (6 bases). Between the trimmed V and J ends, which lost 3 bases and 4 bases, there was a span of 13 bases. From germline, CDR1 is SGHTA and CDR2 FQGNSA. The CDR3 runs to 14 residues. The CDR3 nucleotides read TGTGCCAGCAGCTTTTCCCCAGGGGAATACGAGCAGTACTTC. It specifies CASSFSPGEYEQYF. The variable domain in full, completed from reference TRBV7-2 and TRBJ2-7, reads GAGVSQSPSNKVTEKGKDVELRCDPISGHTALYWYRQSLGQGLEFLIYFQGNSAPDKSGLPSDRFSAERTGGSVSTLTIQRTQQEDSAVYLCASSFSPGEYEQYFGPGTRLTVT.

This clonotype has only one observation. V is TRBV6-5 and J is TRBJ2-7, with D perhaps TRBD2 (7 bases). CDR3 length: 15 residues. The germline V gene has CDR1 MNHEY and CDR2 SVGAGI. V gave up 2 bases and J gave up 5 bases, with 16 bases separating them. In nucleotides, the CDR3 is TGTGCCAGCAGTTACGTAGGGGGGGGTAGCGACGAGCAGTACTTC. Protein: CASSYVGGGSDEQYF.

This clonotype has at least ten counts. The gene calls are TRBV6-5 and TRBJ2-7; the D call may be TRBD1 or TRBD2 (5 bases each). The V gene's germline CDR1 is MNHEY and CDR2 SVGAGI. Trimming left V 1 base short and J 3 bases short, with 13 bases between. This CDR3 is 15 amino acids long. The CDR3 sequence: CASSYFGGQGYEQYF. In nucleotides, the CDR3 is TGTGCCAGCAGTTACTTTGGAGGCCAGGGCTACGAGCAGTACTTC.

This clonotype occurred a few times. The genes are TRBV28 and TRBJ1-1; 10 bases are a match to TRBD1. Germline V CDR1 and CDR2: MDHEN, SYDVKM. CDR3 length equals 14 residues. V dropped 7 bases and J dropped 5; count of bases not matched to a gene: 7. The CDR3 protein is CASIKDRGFTEAFF. CDR3 nucleotide sequence: TGTGCCAGCATTAAGGACAGGGGGTTTACTGAAGCTTTCTTT.

This clonotype was detected a few times. This chain uses TRBV9 with TRBJ1-2; 9 nucleotides line up with TRBD1. The V segment lost 0 bases and the J segment 4 bases; nucleotides outside the gene matches: 4. The CDR3 is 15 residues long. The V gene's germline CDR1 is SGDLS and CDR2 YYNGEE. The CDR3 coding sequence is TGTGCCAGCAGCGTAGACGGGACAGGGTCCTATGGCTACACCTTC. Residues: CASSVDGTGSYGYTF.

Regarding this clonotype: This may stem from a read error, because a much larger clone lies one nucleotide away. The chain carries TRBV28 and TRBJ2-3; the match to TRBD2 covers 11 bases. The CDR3 sequence is 16 residues long. V lost 3 bases, J lost 6 bases, and 8 bases stayed unmatched. Germline assignment: CDR1 MDHEN and CDR2 SYDVKM. Written as DNA, the CDR3 is TGTGCCAGCAGTTTTCATCTACTAGCGGGAGTTGATACGCAGTATTTT. Protein product: CASSFHLLAGVDTQYF.

This clonotype has just a few counts. This chain uses TRBV19 with TRBJ2-5; 8 bases line up with TRBD1. J lost 3 bases, V lost 8 bases, and 8 bases had no gene match. Germline-derived CDR1 and CDR2 are LNHDA and SQIVND (reference sequence). The CDR3 spans 14 residues. CDR3 bases: TGTGCCAGTTCCTACCCGGGACAGGAAGAGACCCAGTACTTC. Translating it yields CASSYPGQEETQYF.

In the case of this clonotype: An end of the junction differs from the germline gene, which may be a read error. CDR3 bases: TGTGCCACCAGCCCCCAATCGACAGGGGGGTATGGCTACACCTTC. It encodes CATSPQSTGGYGYTF. This chain connects TRBV13 to TRBJ1-2; 9 nucleotides align to TRBD1. In germline, CDR1 is PRHDT, CDR2 FYEKMQ (reference sequence). This CDR3 spans 15 amino acids.

This clonotype was seen at least ten times. V gene TRBV7-9 combines with J gene TRBJ2-5; weak D call: TRBD2 (6 bases). The CDR3 is 16 amino acids. The germline V gene encodes CDR1 SEHNR and CDR2 FQNEAQ (reference sequence). With 5 bases removed from V and 0 bases from J, the gap between germline ends came to 16 bases. CDR3 in DNA: TGTGCCAGCAGCCCGGGACGGGGAGGTTACCAAGAGACCCAGTACTTC. It codes for CASSPGRGGYQETQYF.

This clonotype was observed a few times. V usage is TRBV7-9 and J usage is TRBJ2-7; 10 bases line up with TRBD2. The trim removed 4 bases at V and 3 bases at J, leaving 6 bases unmatched. Germline V CDR1 and CDR2: SEHNR, FQNEAQ (reference sequence). This CDR3 has 15 amino acids. The CDR3, as DNA: TGTGCCAGCAGCTCAGGACTAGCGGAATACTACGAGCAGTACTTC. Translating it yields CASSSGLAEYYEQYF.

On this clonotype itself: This may come from a read error, since a much larger clone is one base off. This rearrangement joins TRBV7-6 to TRBJ2-5, with 9 bases lining up with TRBD1. The germline V gene encodes CDR1 SGHVS and CDR2 FNYEAQ. This CDR3 spans 15 amino acids. The CDR3 is CASSQGQGHQEPQYF. CDR3 coding DNA: TGTGCCAGCAGTCAGGGACAGGGACATCAAGAGCCCCAGTACTTC.